This TCR beta chain was captured in a study of T cells after yellow fever vaccination (dated by TCRdb to between 2018 and 2021). Describing the broader study: Libraries from fractions with low cell numbers were prepared with the SMART-Seq v4 Ultra Low Input RNA kit. Two healthy male donors, one aged 18 to 30 and one aged 30 to 40 years, were included in the cohort. To follow T-cell clones before and after primary and booster YFV17D yellow fever vaccination, bulk TCR alpha and beta repertoires were sequenced over time. Blood samples were taken at several timepoints before and after primary and secondary immunization, and bulk PBMC replicates and cell subsets were isolated. Study-wide conclusions, independent of this receptor: FACS-sorted repertoires could contain abundant contaminating clonotypes from the bulk population, so computational filtering was required. After the booster, most clones that had expanded after primary vaccination were detected again (almost 97% of CD4 and around 88% of CD8), suggesting broad maintenance of memory. The secondary T-cell response was found to be weaker but faster than the primary response, with a peak reached on day 5 rather than on day 15. A small fraction of clonotypes showed up in both the CD4 and CD8 compartments, probably as a result of convergent recombination. Because the study included only a couple of donors, the extent to which the findings can be generalized is limited.

Taken from cysteine to phenylalanine, the CDR3 has 14 residues. Just CDR3 DNA is preserved here, 42 bases in frame from base 1. Reading the germline V gene gives CDR1 MNHEY and CDR2 SVGEGT. Trimming takes 2 bases from V and 4 bases from J, and the germline ends sit 10 bases apart. Turning to this clonotype: No quality values exist for individual bases; no much larger clone is one base distant.

Synthesis of TCR cDNA relied on 5'RACE template switching, a step that introduced a universal primer site along with unique molecular identifiers. Priming of cDNA synthesis was performed from both the TCR alpha and TCR beta constant segments. Library amplification used two PCR steps, and the second PCR step added sample barcodes and sequencing adapters. Sequencing of libraries was performed on Illumina HiSeq 2500 (2x100 bp) or NovaSeq (2x150 bp). The original pipeline was this. MIGEC was used to demultiplex reads and collapse the reads into UMI consensus sequences, and MiXCR was used for V(D)J alignment. Vaccine-responding clonotypes were identified with edgeR using replicate PBMC samples, with FDR below 0.01 and a log2 fold change above 5 up to day 15 being required. CD4 or CD8 identity was assigned to each bulk clonotype according to whether the clonotype was present at higher abundance in the sequenced CD4 repertoire or the sequenced CD8 repertoire. NS4B-specific clonotypes were defined as those at least 10-fold enriched in dextramer-positive over dextramer-negative fractions; CD4-biased clonotypes were excluded. The public reads were reprocessed in TCRdb via fastp at Q25 and MiXCR, keeping in-frame beta chains. Each entry merges the rows of one CDR3 protein and shows their most common DNA and genes. For this entry, the V and J calls and clone size follow TCRdb and not the study's own pipeline. A total of roughly 85,000 distinct CDR3 sequences appear in this sample, 13% of them only once. The leading ten clones occupy about 22% of the sample.

According to the study, the label for this sample's treatment or condition signals: live attenuated yellow fever vaccine strain. A standard Ficoll-Paque protocol was used to isolate PBMCs from peripheral blood. Epitope-specific CD8 T cells were sorted with a dextramer loaded with the yellow fever NS4B epitope peptide, and anti-CD3 and anti-CD8 staining was applied. RNA was extracted with TriZol from bulk PBMCs, CD4 and CD8 fractions, and dextramer-positive and dextramer-negative fractions. In this chain, TRBV6-2 or TRBV6-3 is recombined with TRBJ2-3; the D region possibly corresponds to TRBD1 (5 bases align). This receptor was obtained from a young man who received the YFV17D yellow fever vaccine. This specimen was CD8+ T cells not binding an NS4B(214-222) dextramer, sorted from PBMCs, taken roughly 23 days after the first yellow fever vaccination. What this sample's cell subset or site label stands for: NS4B epitope dextramer-negative CD8 T cells. Read as DNA, the sequence is TGTGCCAGCAGTTACGGCAGGGCTTCAGATACGCAGTATTTT. The resulting protein is CASSYGRASDTQYF.